Many counts were recorded for the clone carrying this T cell receptor beta chain. Its matching antigen is unknown. Looked up from germline, CDR1 is MNHEY and CDR2 is SVGAGI. Trimming stripped 0 bases from V and 0 bases from J, with 8 bases between. The CDR3 loop spans 15 amino acids. This sample was taken from a study of T-cell reconstitution after alpha-beta-depleted transplantation in children. Study-wide results and limits: T cells produced anew were the main source of T-cell counts and diversity one year after transplant. Where some patients showed high TCRbeta diversity at day 60, it came from recipient T cells and thymic progenitors that had survived.

Unique molecular identifiers were incorporated into the prepared TCRbeta library. TCRdb reprocessed the PCR reads via MiXCR and lists one record per CDR3 protein. In the table there are 150,000 to 200,000 distinct CDR3 sequences, roughly 11% of which are singletons. The chain has TRBV6-5 and TRBJ1-1, with unresolved D. This receptor was taken from a boy under 10 years old with acute myeloid leukemia, due to receive a stem cell transplant. The starting material was PBMCs, obtained before TCRalphabeta/CD19-depleted stem cell transplant. The CDR3 nucleotides read TGTGCCAGCAGTTACTCTTTTACGATGAACACTGAAGCTTTCTTT. It specifies CASSYSFTMNTEAFF.